This TCR beta chain was sequenced in a study of T cell repertoires in cytomegalovirus infection. Study-level findings and limits: HLA-C-restricted TCR beta clonotypes specific for CMV led the ex vivo response.

This clonotype was seen many times. Antigen specificity is unknown. Trimming removed 1 base from V and 6 bases from J; junction bases left unmatched: 9. The CDR3 spans 15 residues. Germline V gives CDR1 SGHAT, CDR2 FQNNGV. Each CDR3 protein gets one entry after TCRdb re-called the reads with MiXCR. The data show 200,000 to 300,000 distinct CDR3 sequences, roughly 13% seen once. This TCR derives from a human donor in good health (CMV status not recorded). Some clones in this sample may be carry-over from other donors' samples. This chain joins TRBV11-2 and TRBJ2-7; 7 nucleotides align to TRBD1. What was sequenced was PBMCs. CDR3 DNA: TGTGCCAGCAGCTTAGGGGCAGGGGGTTCCCGCGAGCAGTACTTC. This encodes CASSLGAGGSREQYF.